The clone carrying this TCR beta chain was counted at least ten times. Its antigen remains unknown. Germline is not matched at one junction end, which may reflect a read error. The data belong to a study of response to subunit inactivated influenza vaccine. CDR3 length: 15 residues. The V gene's germline CDR1 is SEHNR and CDR2 FQNEAQ (reference sequence). Whole-study results and caveats: Few new T cells, the authors suggested, are recruited by each seasonal influenza vaccination.

MiXCR, run by TCRdb on the RT-PCR reads, gives a single entry per CDR3 protein. The sample comprises 530,000 or so distinct CDR3 sequences, 12% of which are singletons, and roughly 10% rests with the top ten. The source was PBMCs from blood, collected on the day of vaccination. The sequence was collected from a man in his fifties who received an inactivated influenza vaccine. The rearrangement links TRBV7-9 to TRBJ2-3; D unresolved. CDR3 loop: CASSSPTLETATQYF. In DNA form, the CDR3 reads TGTGCCAGCAGCTCGCCGACCCTTGAAACAGCTACGCAGTATTTT.